The sequence of this T cell receptor beta chain was determined in a study of shared clonotypes between healthy human individuals (dated by TCRdb to 2018 to 2020). Background for the entire study: The cohort comprised a couple of women and a few men aged 18 to 49 years. Blood TCR repertoires of about 5 healthy adults were deeply sequenced to estimate repertoire size and the extent of clonotype sharing between individuals. To increase sequencing depth and limit assay-specific biases, different laboratories used diverse techniques to prepare libraries and sequence TCR repertoires. Each donor's leukapheresis produced roughly between roughly 0.94 and 9.5 billion PBMCs.

About this clone: Its antigen has not been determined. No much larger clonotype is one base removed from it; base qualities were not supplied.

Broad study findings and their caveats: Only blood was sampled, and tissue TCR repertoires likely differ from those in blood. The small number of donors limited the genetic and exposure-history diversity represented. Pairwise subsampling indicated that sequencing depth was expected to affect the degree of clonotype sharing among donors.

Using the deep immunoSEQ assay, multiplex PCR amplified TCR CDR3 regions from genomic DNA. For each cell subset, the extracted genomic DNA was distributed evenly across all wells of several immunoSEQ 96-well plates, and each plate served as one replicate. For unsorted PBMC, approximately 0.3 ug of genomic DNA, equivalent to about 30,000 T cell genomes, went into each replicate PCR. Ten immunoSEQ deep assay plates were used to sequence the unsorted PBMC genomic DNA. Purified libraries were measured with a Qubit 3.0 fluorometer, size-checked on a Bioanalyzer 2100, and measured again with the KAPA Library Quantification kit. Every immunoSEQ 96-well plate was sequenced on a separate single-read 150-cycle Illumina NextSeq 550 flow cell. Turning to the authors' computational methods: Because the immunoSEQ output included only junctional sequences and no quality scores, the filtering could not be the same as the filtering used for full-length reads. Sequences were annotated with PyIR, a Python wrapper for IgBLAST v1.9, using IMGT germline references to assign V/J genes and CDR3. Reads with weak V/J assignments (E-value above 1e-6), missing CDR3, stop codons, out-of-frame junctions, or ambiguous translated residues were removed. A V3J clonotype was defined by an identical inferred V gene, J gene, and CDR3 amino acid sequence. To compute the percentage overlap between repertoires, the number of shared unique clonotypes was divided by the size of the smaller repertoire. Three approaches were used to assess repertoire richness: RTK rarefaction, the Chao1 estimator, and Recon v2.1 estimates of unobserved clonotypes. What TCRdb holds here is the immuneACCESS table cut down to in-frame rearrangements. Part of the clones is not present; checked against another copy, under half of the missing clones reflect an unresolved V gene, and the others are unexplained. V and J calls and clone size are given by that table; D and trimming were obtained from the DNA. The sample profile shows 450,000 to 500,000 clones; approximately 78% of them were found once. Around 12% of the sample belongs to the ten largest clones.

The donors were healthy, HIV-negative adults with no recently reported acute infections or vaccinations. Only Caucasian adults living in Nashville, Tennessee, USA were represented among the donors. In the unsorted samples, 87 million or so PBMCs were counted, and genomic DNA was extracted using the QIAamp DNA Blood Mini kit. After blood collection by leukapheresis, PBMCs were isolated using Ficoll-Histopaque density gradient centrifugation and then cryopreserved in the vapor phase of liquid nitrogen. From the germline V gene, CDR1 is KGHSH and CDR2 is LQKENI. V and J are truncated by 3 bases and 2 bases respectively, leaving an intervening sequence of 17 bases. The CDR3 covers 17 residues, taking in both the cysteine and the phenylalanine. The kept DNA is CDR3 alone, 51 bases in frame from the first base.

The receptor was derived from a woman between 40 and 55 years old in good health. Some clones in this sample may be carry-over from other donors' samples. The rearranged segments are TRBV18 and TRBJ1-5, with the D gene not confidently named. The sequenced sample was PBMCs. The CDR3 loop reads CASSPATGTQGNQPQHF. The DNA is as follows: TGTGCCAGCTCACCCGCGACGGGAACCCAGGGCAATCAGCCCCAGCATTTT.